This TCR beta chain was documented in a study of glioma-infiltrating T cells after dendritic cell vaccination. Study at large: At biweekly intervals, patients got three intradermal dendritic cell vaccine injections. Points from the study as a whole: Estimated pretreatment TIL content predicted outcome after dendritic cell vaccination.

The length of the CDR3 is 15 residues. Looked up from germline, CDR1 is MNHEY and CDR2 is SMNVEV (reference sequence). The J segment lost 3 bases and the V segment lost 2 bases, leaving 5 bases of the junction unmatched. To note about this clone: Its cognate antigen is unknown.

The primer mix had 60 V beta and 13 J beta primers. Some clones are missing from TCRdb's copy, which holds only in-frame ones; the method was immunoSEQ multiplex PCR. Altogether 99,000 or so clones are present, roughly 90% being singletons, with the ten largest covering 2.5% to 3.5%. Time point noted: after dendritic cell vaccination, including at tumor progression/relapse. Before vaccination, two weeks after the third vaccination, and at progression, PBMC were collected. The source is a human donor with glioblastoma. The sample in question was blood, obtained after dendritic cell vaccination. The chain has TRBV27 and TRBJ2-7; 9 nucleotides line up with TRBD1. CDR3 in amino acids: CASSLRDRVGYEQYF. DNA for the CDR3: TGTGCCAGCAGTTTACGGGACAGGGTCGGCTACGAGCAGTACTTC.